Each of the 10 T cell receptor beta chains below was sequenced from the same sample in a study of human T cells and chemical hapten exposure. TCRdb re-analysed the RACE reads in MiXCR, keeping a single row per CDR3 protein. The table includes 65,000 to 95,000 distinct CDR3 sequences, less than 8% detected once. Regarding time point: patch test 2, 6 weeks after DPC sensitization. Treatment defined: therapeutic diphenylcyclopropenone sensitization with weekly scalp DPC. Specimen: whole blood, collected in connection with sensitization to the hapten diphenylcyclopropenone (DPC). The source of these receptors is a woman aged 25 to 39 with alopecia areata. Some clones in this sample may be carry-over from other donors' samples.

The chain joins TRBV20-1 to TRBJ1-2, with no clear D. The V gene lost 0 bases and the J gene lost 8 bases, with 13 bases spanning the gap. The CDR3 has 13 amino acids. Per germline, CDR1 DFQATT and CDR2 SNEGSKA (reference sequence). The CDR3 region has the DNA TGCAGTGCTAGAGATGAGGCAGGCCGAGGCTACACCTTC. It codes for CSARDEAGRGYTF.

This clonotype was counted only a few times. The V call is TRBV7-2, the J call TRBJ1-1, with 9 bases that match TRBD1. CDR1 SGHTA and CDR2 FQGNSA come from the germline V gene. The CDR3 contains 14 residues. V dropped 4 bases and J dropped 2; count of bases not matched to a gene: 2. The CDR3 spells CASSWTGVNTEAFF. The CDR3 DNA follows: TGTGCCAGCAGCTGGACAGGGGTCAACACTGAAGCTTTCTTT.

This clonotype was counted between two and nine times. This chain connects TRBV29-1 to TRBJ1-3, with TRBD1 as a possible D gene (6 bases). The CDR3 runs to 14 residues. Germline CDR1 is SQVTM and CDR2 is ANQGSEA. V lost 7 bases and J 0 bases, leaving 13 bases between the germline ends. The CDR3 region has the DNA TGCAGCGCCAAGGGGGATCCCTCTGGAAACACCATATATTTT. Protein sequence: CSAKGDPSGNTIYF.

This clonotype has only a few counts. This chain's CDR3 is CASSLGDSEKLFF. CDR3 bases: TGCGCCAGCAGCTTGGGGGACAGTGAAAAACTGTTTTTT. The J gene is TRBJ1-4, the V gene TRBV5-1; 7 bases align to TRBD1. Germline CDR1 is SGHRS and CDR2 is YFSETQ. The CDR3 contains 13 residues. Trimming removed 0 bases from V and 7 bases from J; junction bases left unmatched: 0.

A few counts support this clonotype. This CDR3 reads CASSELIVKTQYF. The CDR3 region has the DNA TGTGCCAGCAGTGAATTGATTGTCAAGACCCAGTACTTC. V and J are TRBV2 and TRBJ2-5; D gene uncertain. V lost 2 bases and J 6 bases, leaving 10 bases between the germline ends. Per germline, CDR1 SNHLY and CDR2 FYNNEI. CDR3 size: 13 residues. Complete variable domain (other parts from reference TRBV2 and TRBJ2-5): EPEVTQTPSHQVTQMGQEVILRCVPISNHLYFYWYRQILGQKVEFLVSFYNNEISEKSEIFDDQFSVERPDGSNFTLKIRSTKLEDSAMYFCASSELIVKTQYFGPGTRLLVL.

This clonotype showed up many times. This sequence joins TRBV15 and TRBJ1-5; D perhaps matches TRBD1 (5 bases). Trimming stripped 3 bases from V and 2 bases from J, with 17 bases between. This CDR3 region has 17 residues. CDR1 and CDR2 from the germline V gene are LNHNV and YYDKDF (reference sequence). The CDR3 spells CATSRSGGGRGNQPQHF. CDR3 bases: TGTGCCACCAGCAGGTCGGGGGGTGGACGTGGCAATCAGCCCCAGCATTTT.

The chain links TRBV12-5 to TRBJ1-5; D is possibly TRBD1 (6 bases). Trimming removed 2 bases at V and 0 bases at J, with 20 bases between. This CDR3 contains 19 residues. CDR1 is LGHNT and CDR2 is FRNRAP in the germline V gene. The DNA for the CDR3 is TGTGCTAGTGGTTTGCCCCATCAACCGAGGGGGACTAGCAATCAGCCCCAGCATTTT. Protein sequence: CASGLPHQPRGTSNQPQHF.

This clonotype came up many times. V is TRBV12-3 or TRBV12-4 and J is TRBJ1-5, with no clear D. The CDR3 runs to 13 residues. Trimming left V 3 bases short and J 3 bases short, with 6 bases between. In DNA form, the CDR3 reads TGTGCCAGCAGTTTTGAGGTCAATCAGCCCCAGCATTTT. It codes for CASSFEVNQPQHF.

This clonotype was counted many times. J is TRBJ2-7 and V is TRBV25-1; D is ambiguous. The CDR3 is 15 residues long. Per germline, CDR1 MGHDK and CDR2 SYGVNS. The V and J ends lost 4 bases and 0 bases respectively, with 13 bases between them. CDR3 sequence: CASSAHDKSSYEQYF. CDR3 nucleotide sequence: TGTGCCAGCAGTGCCCATGACAAGAGCTCCTACGAGCAGTACTTC.

This clonotype showed up many times. The chain couples TRBV10-3 to TRBJ2-3; 10 nucleotides align to TRBD1. Germline V gives CDR1 ENHRY, CDR2 SYGVKD. The V gene end was trimmed by 10 bases and the J gene end by 5 bases; junction bases not matched to a gene: 6. CDR3 length equals 13 residues. CDR3 in DNA: TGTGCCACAACGGGACAGGGGAAAGATACGCAGTATTTT. Translated: CATTGQGKDTQYF.